This T cell receptor beta chain was recorded in a study of neurological immune-mediated disorders. This clonotype was counted at least ten times. Its antigen is not known. The cDNA was synthesized by 5'RACE incorporating 10-nucleotide random UMIs. Sequencing of 15-18 subjects in each run yielded over 190 million TCR-beta sequences. TCRdb passed the 5' RACE reads through MiXCR, listing each CDR3 protein once. Found here are tens of thousands of distinct CDR3 sequences, over 8.5% of them singletons; the top ten hold about 6.3%. The CDR3 has 15 residues. V shed 3 bases, J shed 1 base, and the junction held 0 bases outside the gene matches. Time point meaning: longitudinal time-point 1 (baseline). Study results and caveats: HTLV-1-associated myelopathy had the most TCR clonal expansion, whereas multiple sclerosis had the least (lower than in healthy controls). There were no CDR3 amino acid sequences shared by expanded clones across subjects, a result suggesting private repertoires in all groups.

Source material: PBMCs. The genes are TRBV12-3 or TRBV12-4 and TRBJ1-3, with 10 bases lining up with TRBD1. The clonotype originates from a male donor with HTLV-1-associated myelopathy (HAM/TSP). CDR3 sequence: CASSLGQGSGNTIYF. The CDR3 DNA is TGTGCCAGCAGTTTGGGACAGGGGTCTGGAAACACCATATATTTT.